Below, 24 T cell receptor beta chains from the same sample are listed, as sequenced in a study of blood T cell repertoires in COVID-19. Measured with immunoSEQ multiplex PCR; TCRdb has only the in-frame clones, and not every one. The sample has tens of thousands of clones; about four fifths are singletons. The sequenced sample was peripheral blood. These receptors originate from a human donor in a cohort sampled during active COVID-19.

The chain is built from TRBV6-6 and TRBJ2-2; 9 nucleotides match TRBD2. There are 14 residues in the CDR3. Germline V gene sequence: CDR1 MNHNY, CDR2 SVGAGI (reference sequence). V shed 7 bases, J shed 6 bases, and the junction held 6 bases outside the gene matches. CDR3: CASNFQREAGELFF. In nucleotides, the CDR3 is TGTGCCAGCAACTTCCAGCGGGAGGCCGGGGAGCTGTTTTTT.

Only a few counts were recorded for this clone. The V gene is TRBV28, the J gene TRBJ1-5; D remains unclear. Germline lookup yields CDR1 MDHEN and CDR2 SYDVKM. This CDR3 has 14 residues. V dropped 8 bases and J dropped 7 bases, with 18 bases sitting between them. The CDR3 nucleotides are TGTGCCAGCGGAGGAACAGACACTGTCCAGCCCCAGCATTTT. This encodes CASGGTDTVQPQHF. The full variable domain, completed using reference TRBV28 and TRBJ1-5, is DVKVTQSSRYLVKRTGEKVFLECVQDMDHENMFWYRQDPGLGLRLIYFSYDVKMKEKGDIPEGYSVSREKKERFSLILESASTNQTSMYLCASGGTDTVQPQHFGDGTRLSIL.

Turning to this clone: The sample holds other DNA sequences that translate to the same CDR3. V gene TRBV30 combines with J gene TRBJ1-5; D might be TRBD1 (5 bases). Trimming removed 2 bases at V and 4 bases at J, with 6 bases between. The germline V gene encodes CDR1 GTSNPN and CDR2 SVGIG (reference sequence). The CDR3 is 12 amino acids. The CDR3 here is CAWSQGNQPQHF. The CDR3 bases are TGTGCCTGGAGTCAGGGTAATCAGCCCCAGCATTTT.

The CDR3 coding sequence is TGTGCCAGCCATTACCCTAGGAAACTGTTTTTT. Translating it yields CASHYPRKLFF. The J gene is TRBJ1-4, the V gene TRBV7-6; D gene uncertain. Per the germline V gene, CDR1 is SGHVS and CDR2 is FNYEAQ. The CDR3 length is 11 residues. Trimming pared 8 bases from V and 11 bases from J, leaving 12 bases between.

CDR3 sequence: CASSFRGNEQYF. The CDR3 nucleotides are TGTGCCAGCAGCTTTAGGGGAAACGAGCAGTACTTC. V usage is TRBV5-6 and J usage is TRBJ2-7, with a weak D call TRBD1 (5 bases). The germline CDR1 and CDR2 sequences are SGHDT and YYEEEE. This CDR3 is 12 amino acids long. Trimming took off 2 bases at V and 5 bases at J, with 8 bases between the two ends.

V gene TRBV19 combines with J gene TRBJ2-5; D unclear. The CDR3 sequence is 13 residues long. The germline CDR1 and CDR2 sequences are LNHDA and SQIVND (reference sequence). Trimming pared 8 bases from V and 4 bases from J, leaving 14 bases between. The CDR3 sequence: CASALSNGETQYF. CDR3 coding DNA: TGTGCCAGTGCACTAAGCAATGGAGAGACCCAGTACTTC.

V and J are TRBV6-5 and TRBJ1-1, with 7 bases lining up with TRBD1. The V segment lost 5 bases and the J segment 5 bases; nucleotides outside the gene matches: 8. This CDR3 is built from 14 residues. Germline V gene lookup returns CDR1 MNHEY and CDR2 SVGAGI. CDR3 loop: CASSRGQVFTEAFF. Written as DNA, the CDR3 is TGTGCCAGCAGTCGCGGACAGGTATTTACTGAAGCTTTCTTT.

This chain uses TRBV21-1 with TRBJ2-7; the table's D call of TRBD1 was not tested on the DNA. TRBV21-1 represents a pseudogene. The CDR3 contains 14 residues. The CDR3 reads CATLGTGGIYEQYF. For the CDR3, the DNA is TGTGCCACCTTGGGGACAGGGGGTATCTACGAGCAGTACTTC.

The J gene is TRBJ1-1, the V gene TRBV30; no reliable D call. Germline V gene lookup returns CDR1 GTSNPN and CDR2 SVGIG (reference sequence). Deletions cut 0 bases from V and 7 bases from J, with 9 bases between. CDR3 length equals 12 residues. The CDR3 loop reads CAWSVEADEAFF. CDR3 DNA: TGTGCCTGGAGTGTAGAGGCAGATGAAGCTTTCTTT.

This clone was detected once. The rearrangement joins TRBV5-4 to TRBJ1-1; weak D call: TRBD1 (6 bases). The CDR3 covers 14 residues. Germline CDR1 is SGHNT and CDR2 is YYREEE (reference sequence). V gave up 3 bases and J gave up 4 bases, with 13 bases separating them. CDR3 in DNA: TGTGCCAGCAGCTCCGGACAGCTACCCACTGAAGCTTTCTTT. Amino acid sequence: CASSSGQLPTEAFF.

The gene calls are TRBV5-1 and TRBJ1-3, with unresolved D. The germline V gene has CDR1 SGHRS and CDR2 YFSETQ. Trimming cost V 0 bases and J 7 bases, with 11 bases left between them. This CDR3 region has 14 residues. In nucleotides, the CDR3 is TGCGCCAGCAGCTTGGGAGTAAACAGCAACACCATATATTTT. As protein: CASSLGVNSNTIYF.

The DNA for the CDR3 is TGTGCCAGCAGTTCAGGACAGGGCCTGAACACCATATATTTT. Translation: CASSSGQGLNTIYF. The V and J genes are TRBV28 and TRBJ1-3; 8 bases match TRBD1. Trimming removed 4 bases from V and 7 bases from J; junction bases left unmatched: 6. The CDR3 is 14 amino acids. Germline CDR1 reads MDHEN; CDR2 reads SYDVKM.

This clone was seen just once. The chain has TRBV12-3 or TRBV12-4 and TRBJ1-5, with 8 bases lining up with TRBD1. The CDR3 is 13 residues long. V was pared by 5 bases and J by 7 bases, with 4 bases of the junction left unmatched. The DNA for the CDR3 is TGTGCCAGCAGTCCGGACAGGGACCAGCCCCAGCATTTT. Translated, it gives CASSPDRDQPQHF.

The CDR3 DNA sequence: TGTGCCAGCAGTTTATCTTTCGGGTATGGCTACACCTTC. Amino acid sequence: CASSLSFGYGYTF. The chain employs TRBV27 and TRBJ1-2; D remains ambiguous. The V and J ends lost 0 bases and 5 bases respectively, with 7 bases between them. The germline gives CDR1 MNHEY, CDR2 SMNVEV (reference sequence). The CDR3 loop spans 13 amino acids.

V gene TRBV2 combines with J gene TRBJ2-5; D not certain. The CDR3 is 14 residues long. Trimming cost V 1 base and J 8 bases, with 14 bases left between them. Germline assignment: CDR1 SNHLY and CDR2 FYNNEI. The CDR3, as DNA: TGTGCCAGCAGTGAAGATAGTCTAAGAGCCACCCAGTACTTC. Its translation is CASSEDSLRATQYF.

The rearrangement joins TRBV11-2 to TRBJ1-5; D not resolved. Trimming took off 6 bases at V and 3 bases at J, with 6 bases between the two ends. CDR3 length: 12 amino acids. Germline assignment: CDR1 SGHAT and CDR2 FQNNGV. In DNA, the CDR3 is TGTGCCAGCAGTCTACCCAATCAGCCCCAGCATTTT. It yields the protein CASSLPNQPQHF.

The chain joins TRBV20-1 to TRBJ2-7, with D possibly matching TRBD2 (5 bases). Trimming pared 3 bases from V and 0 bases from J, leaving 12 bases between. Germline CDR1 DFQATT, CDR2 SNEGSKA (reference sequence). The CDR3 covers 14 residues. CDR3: CSASGSGSSYEQYF. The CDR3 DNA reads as TGCAGTGCTAGTGGAAGCGGATCCTCCTACGAGCAGTACTTC.

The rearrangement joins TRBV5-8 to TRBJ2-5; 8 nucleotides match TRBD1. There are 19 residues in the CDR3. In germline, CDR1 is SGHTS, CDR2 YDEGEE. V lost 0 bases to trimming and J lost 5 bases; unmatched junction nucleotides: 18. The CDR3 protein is CASSLGWDRRSPGRETQYF. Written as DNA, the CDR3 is TGTGCCAGCAGCTTGGGATGGGACAGGCGTTCCCCCGGGCGGGAGACCCAGTACTTC.

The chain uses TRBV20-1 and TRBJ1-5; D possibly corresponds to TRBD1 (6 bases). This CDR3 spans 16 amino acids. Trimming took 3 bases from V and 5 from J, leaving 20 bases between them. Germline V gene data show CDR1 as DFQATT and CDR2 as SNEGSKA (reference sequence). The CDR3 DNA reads TGCAGTGCTAGTATATTGAGGCAGGGGAGATATCAGCCCCAGCATTTT. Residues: CSASILRQGRYQPQHF.

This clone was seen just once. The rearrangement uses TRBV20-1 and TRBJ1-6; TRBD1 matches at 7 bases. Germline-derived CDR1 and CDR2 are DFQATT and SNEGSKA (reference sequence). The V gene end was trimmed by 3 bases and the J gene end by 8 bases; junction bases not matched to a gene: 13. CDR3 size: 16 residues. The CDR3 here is CSASYTPQGVHSPLHF. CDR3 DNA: TGCAGTGCTAGTTATACCCCCCAGGGGGTGCATTCACCCCTCCACTTT.

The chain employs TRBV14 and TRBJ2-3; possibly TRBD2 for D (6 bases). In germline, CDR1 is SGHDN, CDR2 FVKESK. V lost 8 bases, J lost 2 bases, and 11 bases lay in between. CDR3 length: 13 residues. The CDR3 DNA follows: TGTGCCAGCGGGGACTTAAACACAGATACGCAGTATTTT. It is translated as CASGDLNTDTQYF.

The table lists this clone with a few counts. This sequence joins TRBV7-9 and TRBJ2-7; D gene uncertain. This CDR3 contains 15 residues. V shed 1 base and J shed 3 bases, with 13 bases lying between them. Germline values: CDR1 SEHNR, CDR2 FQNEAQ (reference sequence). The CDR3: CASSLGVFGGYEQYF. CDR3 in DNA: TGTGCCAGCAGCTTAGGTGTTTTCGGTGGCTACGAGCAGTACTTC.

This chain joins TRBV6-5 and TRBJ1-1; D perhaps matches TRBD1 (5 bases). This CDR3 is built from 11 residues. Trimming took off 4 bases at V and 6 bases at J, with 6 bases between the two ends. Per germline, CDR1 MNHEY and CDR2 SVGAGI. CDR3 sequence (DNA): TGTGCCAGCAGTTGGGGCTCTGAAGCTTTCTTT. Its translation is CASSWGSEAFF.

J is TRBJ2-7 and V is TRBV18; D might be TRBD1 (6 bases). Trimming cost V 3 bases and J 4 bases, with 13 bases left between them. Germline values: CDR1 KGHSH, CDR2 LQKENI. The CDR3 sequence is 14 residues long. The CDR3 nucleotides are TGTGCCAGCTCACCGCCCCCGACAGGATACGAGCAGTACTTC. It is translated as CASSPPPTGYEQYF.